The following is a T cell receptor beta chain sequence with its context. The CDR3 runs 13 residues. V was cut by 5 bases and J by 0 bases, with 8 bases left in between. In germline, CDR1 is SGHTA, CDR2 FQGNSA. The data were taken from a study of blood T cell repertoires in COVID-19. Membership in each cohort depended on participant-reported clinical history. Each exposed participant met a COVID-19 case in the 2 weeks preceding study entry. Using immunoSEQ multiplex PCR, the repertoire was profiled, and TCRdb retains in-frame clones only, with some absent. Of roughly 250,000 clones detected, approximately 83% appear once; the ten largest clones hold 3.5% to 4%.

The source of this sequence is a woman aged 40 to 49 who had been exposed to COVID-19. Sample: PBMCs or T cells enriched from blood (not recorded which). The gene calls are TRBV7-2 and TRBJ2-7; D remains ambiguous. The DNA of the CDR3 is TGTGCCAGCAGCCAGGCGACCTCCTACGAGCAGTACTTC. This codes for CASSQATSYEQYF.